This T cell receptor (beta chain) derives from a study of cytomegalovirus exposure and HLA in healthy donors. Broader study findings: Previous analysis showed most TCR beta V segments were productive about 87% or about 30% of the time.

About this clone itself: Its specificity is unknown.

PCR used 60 Vbeta primers and 13 Jbeta primers. Sequenced by immunoSEQ multiplex PCR; TCRdb stores in-frame clones only, minus some. The table shows under 150,000 clones, with around three quarters occurring only once. This CDR3 region has 13 residues. V dropped 0 bases and J dropped 8 bases, with 10 bases sitting between them. Per the germline V gene, CDR1 is MNHNS and CDR2 is SASEGT. Although they were nominally healthy when sampled, donors likely had unrecorded immune exposures. This sequence joins TRBV6-1 and TRBJ1-1; no reliable D call. Sequenced sample: PBMCs. The sequence derives from a woman in her twenties or thirties in good health and CMV-seropositive. CDR3 DNA sequence: TGTGCCAGCAGTGAAGCAGCGGGCCTGGAAGCTTTCTTT. This encodes CASSEAAGLEAFF.